Following are 14 T cell receptor beta chains from one sample sequenced in a study of blood T cell repertoires in COVID-19. The repertoire was sequenced with immunoSEQ multiplex PCR; TCRdb's copy has only in-frame clones and lacks some. Among about 210,000 clones listed, around nine tenths were seen once. The sequencing sample was made of PBMCs or T cells enriched from blood (not recorded which). The source of these receptors is a man aged 30 to 45 in a cohort exposed to, infected with or recovered from COVID-19 (not recorded which).

The V call is TRBV18, the J call TRBJ2-1; a possible D gene is TRBD1 (5 bases). CDR3 length: 17 amino acids. V was trimmed by 3 bases and J by 4 bases, leaving 19 bases between them. The germline V gene encodes CDR1 KGHSH and CDR2 LQKENI. CDR3 nucleotides: TGTGCCAGCTCACCGTGGGGCAGGAGCGACGCATACAATGAGCAGTTCTTC. Amino acid sequence: CASSPWGRSDAYNEQFF. Full variable domain (missing parts from reference TRBV18 and TRBJ2-1): NAGVMQNPRHLVRRRGQEARLRCSPMKGHSHVYWYRQLPEEGLKFMVYLQKENIIDESGMPKERFSAEFPKEGPSILRIQQVVRGDSAAYFCASSPWGRSDAYNEQFFGPGTRLTVL.

This sequence joins TRBV28 and TRBJ1-1; D unresolved. Germline V gene sequence: CDR1 MDHEN, CDR2 SYDVKM. V was clipped by 1 base and J by 2 bases, with 17 bases between them. There are 17 residues in the CDR3. The CDR3 DNA follows: TGTGCCAGCAGTTTATTTTATTCTGCAGCGGGAAACACTGAAGCTTTCTTT. Translating gives CASSLFYSAAGNTEAFF. Drawing the rest from reference TRBV28 and TRBJ1-1, the complete variable domain is DVKVTQSSRYLVKRTGEKVFLECVQDMDHENMFWYRQDPGLGLRLIYFSYDVKMKEKGDIPEGYSVSREKKERFSLILESASTNQTSMYLCASSLFYSAAGNTEAFFGQGTRLTVV.

CDR3 in DNA: TGTGCCAGCAGTCCACTAGCGGGAGGCTACGAGCAGTACTTC. Translation gives CASSPLAGGYEQYF. This chain uses TRBV27 with TRBJ2-7, with TRBD2 identical over 12 bases. This CDR3 is 14 amino acids long. The ends lost 5 bases at V and 3 bases at J; junction bases unmatched: 2. Germline V gene data show CDR1 as MNHEY and CDR2 as SMNVEV (reference sequence).

This chain uses TRBV5-4 with TRBJ2-1; tentative D call: TRBD1 (5 bases). Trimming took 4 bases from V and 1 from J, leaving 15 bases between them. This CDR3 has 16 residues. The germline V gene encodes CDR1 SGHNT and CDR2 YYREEE (reference sequence). CDR3 bases: TGTGCCAGCAGCACCCCACCTAGGGGTTCCTACAATGAGCAGTTCTTC. Its protein is CASSTPPRGSYNEQFF.

The chain couples TRBV12-3 or TRBV12-4 to TRBJ2-1, with a possible D match to TRBD2 (5 bases). Trimming shortened V by 4 bases and J by 7 bases, and 8 bases separated the two germline ends. The CDR3 is 12 residues long. The CDR3: CASSWSGNEQFF. The CDR3 coding sequence is TGTGCCAGCAGTTGGTCGGGGAATGAGCAGTTCTTC.

V gene TRBV13 combines with J gene TRBJ2-1, with D perhaps matching TRBD1 (6 bases). V gave up 3 bases and J gave up 4 bases, with 13 bases separating them. This CDR3 region has 15 residues. Germline V gene lookup returns CDR1 PRHDT and CDR2 FYEKMQ (reference sequence). The CDR3 bases are TGTGCCAGCAGCTTGAGGGGGTATAGTTACAATGAGCAGTTCTTC. Amino acids: CASSLRGYSYNEQFF.

The chain links TRBV27 to TRBJ2-1; D not certain. The CDR3 is 13 residues long. Trimming removed 5 bases at V and 4 bases at J, with 9 bases between. Germline-derived CDR1 and CDR2 are MNHEY and SMNVEV (reference sequence). In DNA, the CDR3 is TGTGCCAGCAGTCTCGACACATACAATGAGCAGTTCTTC. Its protein product is CASSLDTYNEQFF.

V and J are TRBV27 and TRBJ1-4, with 10 bases aligning to TRBD1. CDR3 length: 17 residues. Germline V gene sequence: CDR1 MNHEY, CDR2 SMNVEV (reference sequence). V was clipped by 4 bases and J by 0 bases; unmatched bases: 5. The CDR3 sequence is CASSYGQGGATNEKLFF. In nucleotides, the CDR3 is TGTGCCAGCAGTTACGGACAGGGGGGGGCAACTAATGAAAAACTGTTTTTT.

This chain joins TRBV20-1 and TRBJ1-5; D unclear. The CDR3 spans 15 residues. The germline gives CDR1 DFQATT, CDR2 SNEGSKA (reference sequence). The germline V and J ends were trimmed by 3 bases and 4 bases, with 16 bases remaining between them. The CDR3 nucleotides read TGCAGTGCTAGTTATCAAGCCTCCGTGAATCAGCCCCAGCATTTT. Protein sequence: CSASYQASVNQPQHF.

This clone was seen a handful of times. The rearrangement joins TRBV19 to TRBJ2-1; 7 nucleotides align to TRBD1. With 1 base clipped from V and 4 bases from J, the junction kept 4 bases outside the gene matches. This CDR3 spans 15 amino acids. Germline lookup yields CDR1 LNHDA and CDR2 SQIVND (reference sequence). CDR3 sequence (DNA): TGTGCCAGTAGTATAGGACAGGGCTTTTACAATGAGCAGTTCTTC. Protein: CASSIGQGFYNEQFF.

The chain is built from TRBV7-3 and TRBJ2-3, with no clear D. This CDR3 region has 15 residues. Trimming took off 0 bases at V and 0 bases at J, with 7 bases between the two ends. The V gene's germline CDR1 is SGHTA and CDR2 FQGTGA. The CDR3 is CASSLTSRSTDTQYF. CDR3 coding DNA: TGTGCCAGCAGCTTAACTAGCCGGAGCACAGATACGCAGTATTTT.

CDR3 DNA sequence: TGTGCCAGCACCCAGGGGAAGCCCCAGCATTTT. Translated, it gives CASTQGKPQHF. The chain recombines TRBV28 with TRBJ1-5; TRBD1 might be the D (6 bases). This CDR3 contains 11 residues. Germline loops: CDR1 MDHEN, CDR2 SYDVKM. The V end lost 7 bases, the J end lost 8 bases, and 9 bases lay between the germline ends.

This clone showed up just once. The V call is TRBV7-9, the J call TRBJ2-7; 9 positions match TRBD2. There are 16 residues in the CDR3. Germline V lookup: CDR1 SEHNR, CDR2 FQNEAQ (reference sequence). V was pared by 5 bases and J by 3 bases, with 11 bases of the junction left unmatched. The CDR3 nucleotides are TGTGCCAGCAGCCCAGCGGGAGGAGGCGGGAGCTACGAGCAGTACTTC. This gives the protein CASSPAGGGGSYEQYF.

V usage is TRBV6-5 and J usage is TRBJ2-1, with 8 bases matching TRBD2. V lost 7 bases, J lost 5 bases, and 7 bases stayed unmatched. The CDR3 is 14 residues long. CDR1 is MNHEY and CDR2 is SVGAGI in the germline V gene. CDR3 region: CASKPGLDHNEQFF. The DNA of the CDR3 is TGTGCCAGCAAACCGGGACTAGATCACAATGAGCAGTTCTTC.